A selection of T cell receptor beta chains follows, all from one sample in a study of identical twins. TCRdb re-called the 5' RACE reads with MiXCR, one entry per CDR3 protein. The table includes approximately 700,000 distinct CDR3 sequences, 15% to 20% detected once. The sample was also reused in another study, on T cells expressing NK-cell markers.

The specimen was PBMCs. These receptors all come from a woman in her late teens or twenties in good health. Each CDR3 is given with its conserved first and last residue. The order of the fields is J gene, V gene, D gene, clone size, CDR3 DNA, CDR3 protein. A D gene is named only where the DNA matches it firmly. Some rows have no size entry. The others give once, few or many, or a class for an expanded clone.

>TRBJ2-3|TRBV20-1|-|few
TGCAGTGCTAGCCGGAGAGGGGGCACAGATACGCAGTATTTT
CSASRRGGTDTQYF
>TRBJ2-7|TRBV7-2|TRBD2|-
TGTGCCAGCAGCGTTGGGACTAGCGGGAGCTCCTACGAGCAGTACTTC
CASSVGTSGSSYEQYF
>TRBJ2-5|TRBV10-3|-|few
TGTGCCATCAGTGAGTCGACGGGACCCCAAGAGACCCAGTACTTC
CAISESTGPQETQYF
>TRBJ1-2|TRBV5-6|-|few
TGTGCCAGCATGAGGGTGGCTAACTATGGCTACACCTTC
CASMRVANYGYTF
>TRBJ2-3|TRBV7-9|-|few
TGTGCCAGCAGCTCCGGACTACCAGGGCAGTATTTT
CASSSGLPGQYF
>TRBJ2-7|TRBV9|-|once
TGTGCCAGCAGTGGGTTTACGTACGAGCAGTACTTC
CASSGFTYEQYF
>TRBJ2-2|TRBV12-3/TRBV12-4|-|few
TGTGCCAGCAGGTCCCGACAGTCCACCGGGGAGCTGTTTTTT
CASRSRQSTGELFF
>TRBJ2-5|TRBV29-1|TRBD2|-
TGCAGCGTTGAACCAGCGGGAGGGAGGGAGACCCAGTACTTC
CSVEPAGGRETQYF
>TRBJ2-1|TRBV6-6|-|few
TGTGCCAGCAGCACCAGTGACAATGAGCAGTTCTTC
CASSTSDNEQFF
>TRBJ1-6|TRBV12-3/TRBV12-4|-|few
TGTGCCAGCAGTTTTGTACAGGGCGTCTCACCCCTCCACTTT
CASSFVQGVSPLHF
>TRBJ1-5|TRBV19|TRBD1|many
TGTGCCAGTAGCGGGACAGCGAATCAGCCCCAGCATTTT
CASSGTANQPQHF
>TRBJ1-2|TRBV12-3/TRBV12-4|-|many
-
CASSFGGGSSTF
>TRBJ1-4|TRBV12-3/TRBV12-4|-|few
TGTGCCAGCAGTAAACGGGACGGCCCGGGTGAAAAACTGTTTTTT
CASSKRDGPGEKLFF
>TRBJ2-2|TRBV20-1|-|few
TGCAGTGCTAGAGATTCGGGGGCTGACACCGGGGAGCTGTTTTTT
CSARDSGADTGELFF
>TRBJ2-7|TRBV5-1|-|-
TGCGCCAGCAGCCCCAATAGGGCGGCGACCTACGAGCAGTACTTC
CASSPNRAATYEQYF
>TRBJ2-4|TRBV5-6|TRBD2|few
TGTGCCAGCAGCTTTAGAACGGGGGGGACGGATGTTCAGTACTTC
CASSFRTGGTDVQYF
>TRBJ2-3|TRBV11-2|-|-
TGTGCCAGCAGGCATGGGGGTGGGGATACGCAGTATTTT
CASRHGGGDTQYF
>TRBJ2-5|TRBV7-8|-|-
TGTGCCAGCAGCTCCCGATGGTTGAGCGGGACCCAGTACTTC
CASSSRWLSGTQYF
>TRBJ1-1|TRBV12-5|TRBD1|many
TGTGCTAGTGCCCCCAGGGGGGCTTCCACTGAAGCTTTCTTT
CASAPRGASTEAFF
>TRBJ1-2|TRBV7-2|-|-
TGTGCCAGCAGCTTACAGATACAGGACTATGGCTACACCTTC
CASSLQIQDYGYTF
>TRBJ2-1|TRBV6-2/TRBV6-3|-|once
TGTGCCAGCAGAAGAGGGGTAACCTACAATGAGCAGTTCTTC
CASRRGVTYNEQFF
>TRBJ1-1|TRBV14|-|many
TGTGCCAGCAGCCGACAGATGAACACTGAAGCTTTCTTT
CASSRQMNTEAFF
>TRBJ2-7|TRBV18|-|few
TGTGCCAGCTCACCACCCGGACAGTACGAGCAGTACTTC
CASSPPGQYEQYF
>TRBJ2-1|TRBV7-9|-|-
TGTGCCAGCAGCCTCCCCCGCTCCTACAATGAGCAGTTCTTC
CASSLPRSYNEQFF
>TRBJ2-7|TRBV6-5|-|many
TGTGCCAGCAGTTACTTACTAGAGCAGTACTTC
CASSYLLEQYF
>TRBJ2-7|TRBV12-3/TRBV12-4|-|once
TGTGCCAGCCTACCCCGGGAAGGGCGTAGCGAGCAGTACTTC
CASLPREGRSEQYF
>TRBJ2-5|TRBV4-1|-|-
TGCGCCAGCAGCCAAGAAGGGTCAGGGCAAGAGACCCAGTACTTC
CASSQEGSGQETQYF
>TRBJ1-2|TRBV3-1|-|few
TGTGCCAGCAGCCACCCCCCCTATGGCTACACCTTC
CASSHPPYGYTF
>TRBJ2-5|TRBV12-3/TRBV12-4|-|-
TGTGCCAGCAGTTTAGGGACATTGAAAGAGACCCAGTACTTC
CASSLGTLKETQYF
>TRBJ2-1|TRBV27|-|few
TGTGCCAGCAGTTTATTGACCCCGGCCGGAGGATCCTACAATGAGCAGTTCTTC
CASSLLTPAGGSYNEQFF
>TRBJ1-2|TRBV11-2|-|few
TGTGCCAGCAGCCACTTAAGACAGGCCAATAAAGGCTACACCTTC
CASSHLRQANKGYTF
>TRBJ2-1|TRBV5-1|-|few
TGCGCCAGCAGCTTGGCCGCGGGTCGTGAGCAGTTCTTC
CASSLAAGREQFF
>TRBJ1-1|TRBV24-1|-|-
TGTGCCACCAGTGTCCGGGAGAACACTGAAGCTTTCTTT
CATSVRENTEAFF
>TRBJ1-1|TRBV7-9|TRBD1|-
TGTGCCAGCAGCGTCTCCGGGACAGGGCTGAACACTGAAGCTTTCTTT
CASSVSGTGLNTEAFF